This TCR beta chain emerged from a study of blood T cell repertoires in COVID-19. About the study: Acute and convalescent COVID-19 specimens originated in the United States, Italy and Spain.

This CDR3 comprises 14 residues. CDR1 is KGHSH and CDR2 is LQKENI in the germline V gene. V was pared by 0 bases and J by 10 bases, with 7 bases of the junction left unmatched. Original data processing: Estimation of nucleated cell counts relied on the amplification of reference gene primers. The data were produced by immunoSEQ multiplex PCR, yet TCRdb's version contains in-frame clones alone and is incomplete. The V and J calls and clone size are taken from that table; D and trimming were inferred from the DNA. The sample contains about 74,000 clones, 90% of which appear only once. The sample taken for sequencing was peripheral blood. This receptor was taken from a human donor in a cohort sampled during active COVID-19. The chain couples TRBV18 to TRBJ1-1; 8 nucleotides align to TRBD1. This CDR3 reads CASSPPTGERLAFF. CDR3 nucleotide sequence: TGTGCCAGCTCACCACCGACAGGGGAGAGGTTAGCTTTCTTT.